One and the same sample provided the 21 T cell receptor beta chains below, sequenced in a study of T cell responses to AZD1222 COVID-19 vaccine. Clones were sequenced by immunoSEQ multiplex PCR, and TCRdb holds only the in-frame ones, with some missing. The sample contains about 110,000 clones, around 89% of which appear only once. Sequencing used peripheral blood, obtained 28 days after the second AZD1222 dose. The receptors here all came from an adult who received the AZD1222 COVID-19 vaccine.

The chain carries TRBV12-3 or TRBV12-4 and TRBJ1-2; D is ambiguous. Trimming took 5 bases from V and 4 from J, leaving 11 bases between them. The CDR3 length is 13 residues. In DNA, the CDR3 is TGTGCCAGCAGTCGGTCGTGGGGCTATGGCTACACCTTC. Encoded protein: CASSRSWGYGYTF.

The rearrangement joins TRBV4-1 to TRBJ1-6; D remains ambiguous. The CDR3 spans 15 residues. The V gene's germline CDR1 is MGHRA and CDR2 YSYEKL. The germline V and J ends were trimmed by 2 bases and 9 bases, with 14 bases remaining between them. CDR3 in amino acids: CASSQSGSGSSPLHF. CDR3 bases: TGCGCCAGCAGCCAATCGGGGTCGGGGAGTTCACCCCTCCACTTT.

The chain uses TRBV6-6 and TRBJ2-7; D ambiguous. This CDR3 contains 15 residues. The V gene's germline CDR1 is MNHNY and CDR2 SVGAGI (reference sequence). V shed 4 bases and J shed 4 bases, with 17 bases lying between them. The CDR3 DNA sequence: TGTGCCAGCAGTTCGCCCGACTCTTGGGGATACGAGCAGTACTTC. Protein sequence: CASSSPDSWGYEQYF.

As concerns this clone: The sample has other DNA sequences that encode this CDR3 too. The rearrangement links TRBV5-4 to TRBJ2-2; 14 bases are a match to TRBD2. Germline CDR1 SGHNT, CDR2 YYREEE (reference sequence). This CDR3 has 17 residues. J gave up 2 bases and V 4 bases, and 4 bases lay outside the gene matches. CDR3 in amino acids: CASSRTSGGTNTGELFF. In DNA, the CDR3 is TGTGCCAGCAGCCGGACTAGCGGGGGGACCAACACCGGGGAGCTGTTTTTT.

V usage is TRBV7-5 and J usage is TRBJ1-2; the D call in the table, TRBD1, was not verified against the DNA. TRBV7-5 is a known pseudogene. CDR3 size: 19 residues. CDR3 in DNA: TGTGCCAGAAGCCCCCTAGAGCCCCGGGACATATTGACTGTCTATGGCTACACCTTC. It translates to CARSPLEPRDILTVYGYTF.

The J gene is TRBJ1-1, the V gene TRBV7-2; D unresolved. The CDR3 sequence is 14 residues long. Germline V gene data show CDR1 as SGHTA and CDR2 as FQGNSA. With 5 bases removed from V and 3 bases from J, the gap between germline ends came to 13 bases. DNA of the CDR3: TGTGCCAGCAGCCTCCGCCGGGGAGACACTGAAGCTTTCTTT. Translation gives CASSLRRGDTEAFF.

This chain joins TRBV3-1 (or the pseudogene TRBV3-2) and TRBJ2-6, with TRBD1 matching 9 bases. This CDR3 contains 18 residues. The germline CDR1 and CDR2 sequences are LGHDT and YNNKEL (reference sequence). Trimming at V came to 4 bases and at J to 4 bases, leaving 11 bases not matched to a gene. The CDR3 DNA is TGTGCCAGCAGCCCGGGGACAGGGCGATCTCTGGGGGCCAACGTCCTGACTTTC. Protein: CASSPGTGRSLGANVLTF.

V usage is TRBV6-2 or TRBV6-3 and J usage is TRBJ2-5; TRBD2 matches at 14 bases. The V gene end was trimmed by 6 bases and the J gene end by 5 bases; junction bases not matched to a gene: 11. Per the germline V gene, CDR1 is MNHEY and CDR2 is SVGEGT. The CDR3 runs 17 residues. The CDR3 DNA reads TGTGCCAGCAGCACCCCTGGACTAGCGGGGGGAGGGGAGACCCAGTACTTC. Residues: CASSTPGLAGGGETQYF.

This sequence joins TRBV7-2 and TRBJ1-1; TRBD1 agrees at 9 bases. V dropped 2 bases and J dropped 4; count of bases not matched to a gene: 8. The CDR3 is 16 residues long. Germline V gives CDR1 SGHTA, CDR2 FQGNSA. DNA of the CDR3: TGTGCCAGCAGCTTAATGCACCACAGGGGGCCCACTGAAGCTTTCTTT. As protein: CASSLMHHRGPTEAFF.

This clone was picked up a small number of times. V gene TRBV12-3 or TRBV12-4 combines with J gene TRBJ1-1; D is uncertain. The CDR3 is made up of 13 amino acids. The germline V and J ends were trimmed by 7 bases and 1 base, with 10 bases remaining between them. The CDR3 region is CASTVRENTEAFF. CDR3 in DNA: TGTGCCAGCACCGTGCGGGAGAACACTGAAGCTTTCTTT.

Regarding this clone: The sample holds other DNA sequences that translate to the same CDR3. This chain's CDR3 is CASSLGGGTEAFF. The CDR3 DNA is TGCGCCAGCAGCTTGGGAGGGGGCACTGAAGCTTTCTTT. The chain joins TRBV5-1 to TRBJ1-1; tentative D call: TRBD1 (6 bases). The germline V gene has CDR1 SGHRS and CDR2 YFSETQ. Trimming shortened V by 0 bases and J by 4 bases, and 7 bases separated the two germline ends. The CDR3 length is 13 residues.

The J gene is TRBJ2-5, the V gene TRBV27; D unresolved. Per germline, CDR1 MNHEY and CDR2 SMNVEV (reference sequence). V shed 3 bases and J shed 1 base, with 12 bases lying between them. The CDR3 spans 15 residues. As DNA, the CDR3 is TGTGCCAGCAGTTTCTCCGACCGGGCCCAAGAGACCCAGTACTTC. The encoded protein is CASSFSDRAQETQYF.

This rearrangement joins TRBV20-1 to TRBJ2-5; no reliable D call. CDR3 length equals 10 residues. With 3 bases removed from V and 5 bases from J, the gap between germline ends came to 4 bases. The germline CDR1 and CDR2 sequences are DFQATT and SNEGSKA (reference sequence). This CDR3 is CSASFETQYF. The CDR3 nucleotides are TGCAGTGCTAGTTTCGAGACCCAGTACTTC.

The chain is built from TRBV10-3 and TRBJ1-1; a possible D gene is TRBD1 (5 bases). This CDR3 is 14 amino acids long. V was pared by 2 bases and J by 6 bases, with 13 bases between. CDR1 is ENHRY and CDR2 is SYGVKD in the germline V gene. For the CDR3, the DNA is TGTGCCATCAGTGAGCCAGGGTTGATACCTGAAGCTTTCTTT. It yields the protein CAISEPGLIPEAFF.

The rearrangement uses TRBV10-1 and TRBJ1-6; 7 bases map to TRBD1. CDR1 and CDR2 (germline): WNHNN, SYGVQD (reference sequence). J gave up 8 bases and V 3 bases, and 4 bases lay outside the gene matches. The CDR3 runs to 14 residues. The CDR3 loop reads CASSERDSYSPLHF. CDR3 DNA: TGCGCCAGCAGTGAAAGGGACAGTTATTCACCCCTCCACTTT.

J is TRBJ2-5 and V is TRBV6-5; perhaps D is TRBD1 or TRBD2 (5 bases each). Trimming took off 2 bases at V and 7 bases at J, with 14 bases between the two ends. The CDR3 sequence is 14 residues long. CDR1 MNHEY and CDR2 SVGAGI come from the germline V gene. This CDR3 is CASSYLSGPGTQYF. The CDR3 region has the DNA TGTGCCAGCAGTTACCTGTCGGGGCCGGGGACCCAGTACTTC.

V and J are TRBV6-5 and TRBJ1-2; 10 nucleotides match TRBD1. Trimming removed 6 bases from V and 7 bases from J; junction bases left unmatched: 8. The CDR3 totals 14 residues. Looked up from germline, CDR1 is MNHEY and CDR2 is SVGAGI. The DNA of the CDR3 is TGTGCCAGCAGCCCCCAGGGACAGGGGACTGGCTACACCTTC. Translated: CASSPQGQGTGYTF.

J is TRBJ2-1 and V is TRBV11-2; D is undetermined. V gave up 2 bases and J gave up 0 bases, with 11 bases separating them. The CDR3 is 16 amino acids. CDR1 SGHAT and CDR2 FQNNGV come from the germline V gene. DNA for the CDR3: TGTGCCAGCAGCTTAAGGGCCAGTAGCTCCTACAATGAGCAGTTCTTC. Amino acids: CASSLRASSSYNEQFF. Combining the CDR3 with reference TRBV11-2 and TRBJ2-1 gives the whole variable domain EAGVAQSPRYKIIEKRQSVAFWCNPISGHATLYWYQQILGQGPKLLIQFQNNGVVDDSQLPKDRFSAERLKGVDSTLKIQPAKLEDSAVYLCASSLRASSSYNEQFFGPGTRLTVL.

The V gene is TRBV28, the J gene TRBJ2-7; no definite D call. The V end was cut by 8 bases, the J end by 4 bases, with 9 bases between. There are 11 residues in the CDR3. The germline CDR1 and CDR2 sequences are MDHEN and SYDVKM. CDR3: CASGVQYEQYF. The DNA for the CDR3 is TGTGCCAGCGGTGTCCAGTACGAGCAGTACTTC.

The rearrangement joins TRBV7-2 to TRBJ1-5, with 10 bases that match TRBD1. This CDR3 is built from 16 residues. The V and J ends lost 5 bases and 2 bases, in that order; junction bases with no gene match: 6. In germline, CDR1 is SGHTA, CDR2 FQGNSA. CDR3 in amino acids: CASSRAGTGGNQPQHF. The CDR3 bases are TGTGCCAGCAGCCGCGCCGGGACAGGGGGCAATCAGCCCCAGCATTTT.

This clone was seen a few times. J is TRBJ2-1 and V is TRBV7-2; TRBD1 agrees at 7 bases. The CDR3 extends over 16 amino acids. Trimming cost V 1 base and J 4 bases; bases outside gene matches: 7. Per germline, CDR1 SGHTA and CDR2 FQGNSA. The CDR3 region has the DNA TGTGCCAGCAGCTTAGTTGGGACAGAGAAATACAATGAGCAGTTCTTC. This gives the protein CASSLVGTEKYNEQFF.